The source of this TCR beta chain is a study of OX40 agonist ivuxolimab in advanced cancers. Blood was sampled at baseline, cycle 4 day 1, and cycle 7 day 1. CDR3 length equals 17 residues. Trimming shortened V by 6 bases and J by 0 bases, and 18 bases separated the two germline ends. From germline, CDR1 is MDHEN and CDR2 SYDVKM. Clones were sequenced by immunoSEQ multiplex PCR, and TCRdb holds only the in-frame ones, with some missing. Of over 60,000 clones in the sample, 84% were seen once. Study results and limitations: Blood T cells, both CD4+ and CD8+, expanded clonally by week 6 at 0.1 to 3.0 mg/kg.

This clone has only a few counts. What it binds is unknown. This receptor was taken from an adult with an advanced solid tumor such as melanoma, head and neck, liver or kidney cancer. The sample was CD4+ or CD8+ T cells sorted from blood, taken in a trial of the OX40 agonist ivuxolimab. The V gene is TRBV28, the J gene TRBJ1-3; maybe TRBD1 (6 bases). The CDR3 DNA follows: TGTGCCAGCAGAGGTAGGGGGGCAGTGCTCTCTGGAAACACCATATATTTT. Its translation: CASRGRGAVLSGNTIYF.